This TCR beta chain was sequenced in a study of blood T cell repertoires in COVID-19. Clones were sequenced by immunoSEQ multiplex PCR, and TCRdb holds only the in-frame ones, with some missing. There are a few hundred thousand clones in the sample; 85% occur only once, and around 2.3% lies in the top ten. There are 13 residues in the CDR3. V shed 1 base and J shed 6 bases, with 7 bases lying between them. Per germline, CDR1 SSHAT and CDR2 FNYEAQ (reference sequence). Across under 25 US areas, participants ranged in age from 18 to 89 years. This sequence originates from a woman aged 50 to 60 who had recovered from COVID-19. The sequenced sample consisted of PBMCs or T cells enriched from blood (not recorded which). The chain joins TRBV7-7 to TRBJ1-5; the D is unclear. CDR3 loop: CASSLDLSQPQHF. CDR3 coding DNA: TGTGCCAGCAGCTTAGACCTTAGTCAGCCCCAGCATTTT.